This T cell receptor (beta chain) was retrieved from a study of CD8 T cells in ankylosing spondylitis. Molecular-barcoded quantitative 5'-RACE produced these TCR beta libraries. In TCRdb, the 5' RACE reads were re-called with MiXCR into one record per CDR3 protein. The sample consists of 350,000 to 550,000 distinct CDR3 sequences, roughly 26% of them appearing once. The CDR3 length is 16 residues. Germline V lookup: CDR1 LGHDT, CDR2 YNNKEL (reference sequence). V was shortened by 1 base and J by 7 bases, with 14 bases between the two germline ends. Whole-study results and caveats: Apparently characteristic of ankylosing spondylitis blood was a TCR beta motif (roughly 8 highly homologous variants). Reactive arthritis synovial fluid and blood previously showed some of these motif variants. Disease-linked clones proved CD8+ and comparatively uncommon in peripheral blood.

This clonotype was detected only a few times. Its antigen remains unidentified. The material sequenced was blood, either unsorted or a sorted T cell fraction (not recorded which). J is TRBJ1-6 and V is TRBV3-1, with D tentatively TRBD1 (6 bases). The clonotype was recovered from a male donor with ankylosing spondylitis. The CDR3 nucleotides read TGTGCCAGCAGCCAAGGTTGGGGGCCTGACAATTCACCCCTCCACTTT. It translates to CASSQGWGPDNSPLHF. The full variable domain, rest sourced from reference TRBV3-1 and TRBJ1-6, is DTAVSQTPKYLVTQMGNDKSIKCEQNLGHDTMYWYKQDSKKFLKIMFSYNNKELIINETVPNRFSPKSPDKAHLNLHINSLELGDSAVYFCASSQGWGPDNSPLHFGNGTRLTVT.